This T cell receptor beta chain was sequenced for a study of cytomegalovirus exposure and HLA in healthy donors. On the study more broadly: The approximately 120 validation repertoires were produced on the same platform as the roughly 700 repertoires of the first cohort. This was reported in a later analysis.

CDR1 is SQVTM, CDR2 ANQGSEA, per germline. This CDR3 is 13 amino acids long. V lost 6 bases to trimming and J lost 4 bases, with 15 bases between them. Libraries were prepared by immunoSEQ multiplex PCR; TCRdb keeps only in-frame clonotypes and omits some of them. The repertoire consists of roughly 140,000 clones, with roughly nine tenths occurring once and the leading ten covering about 0.64%. The V and J genes are TRBV29-1 and TRBJ2-5; weak D call: TRBD1 (5 bases). This receptor was obtained from a man younger than 30 in good health and CMV-seronegative. Sequencing was done on a sample of PBMCs. The CDR3 region has the DNA TGCAGCGTCCGATGGACAAGGATAGAGACCCAGTACTTC. It encodes CSVRWTRIETQYF.